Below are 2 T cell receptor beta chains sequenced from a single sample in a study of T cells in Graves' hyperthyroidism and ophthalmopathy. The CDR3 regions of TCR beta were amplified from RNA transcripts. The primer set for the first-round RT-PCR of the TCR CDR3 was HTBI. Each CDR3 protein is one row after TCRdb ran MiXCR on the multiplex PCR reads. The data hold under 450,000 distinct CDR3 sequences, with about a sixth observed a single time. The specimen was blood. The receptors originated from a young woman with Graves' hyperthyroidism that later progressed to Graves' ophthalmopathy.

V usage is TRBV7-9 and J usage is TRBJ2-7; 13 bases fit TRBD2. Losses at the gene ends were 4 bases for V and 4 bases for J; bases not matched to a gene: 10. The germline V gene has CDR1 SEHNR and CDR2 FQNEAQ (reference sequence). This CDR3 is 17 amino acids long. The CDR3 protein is CASSSDSGLAGVYEQYF. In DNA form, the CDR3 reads TGTGCCAGCAGCTCTGACTCAGGACTAGCGGGAGTTTACGAGCAGTACTTC.

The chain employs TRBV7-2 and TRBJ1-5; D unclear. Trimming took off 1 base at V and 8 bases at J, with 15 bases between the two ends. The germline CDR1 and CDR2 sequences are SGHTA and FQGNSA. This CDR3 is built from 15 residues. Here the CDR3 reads CASSLEVGLLKPQHF. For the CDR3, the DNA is TGTGCCAGCAGCTTAGAGGTTGGATTGTTAAAGCCCCAGCATTTT.